Described below is a single T cell receptor beta chain sequence and its context. Its antigen is unknown. This CDR3 comprises 17 residues. Losses at the gene ends were 0 bases for V and 4 bases for J; bases not matched to a gene: 8. Per the germline V gene, CDR1 is SGHVS and CDR2 is FNYEAQ. Only in-frame clones appear in the TCRdb table, and some are missing; sequencing was by immunoSEQ multiplex PCR. The sample includes about 13,000 clones, 67% seen only once; the top ten take 20% to 30%. This entry belongs to a study of OX40 agonist ivuxolimab in advanced cancers. At the level of the study: Aged roughly 23 to 80 with a mean of 60 years, they were 82.7% male.

Sampling of blood occurred at baseline, cycle 4 day 1, and cycle 7 day 1. Findings of the study overall: Also present in some nonresponders was a low level of normalized T-cell clonal expansion. Among patients with partial responses at 0.1-3.0 mg/kg, clonal expansion was among the lowest.

This clonotype originated in an adult with an advanced solid tumor such as melanoma, head and neck, liver or kidney cancer. This rearrangement joins TRBV7-6 to TRBJ2-7; 11 bases map to TRBD1. The sequences come from CD4+ or CD8+ T cells sorted from blood, collected in a trial of the OX40 agonist ivuxolimab. CDR3 loop: CASSLASGTGGSYEQYF. CDR3 coding DNA: TGTGCCAGCAGCTTAGCCTCCGGGACAGGGGGTAGTTACGAGCAGTACTTC. The variable domain in full, with the rest retrieved from reference TRBV7-6 and TRBJ2-7, is GAGVSQSPRYKVTKRGQDVALRCDPISGHVSLYWYRQALGQGPEFLTYFNYEAQQDKSGLPNDRFSAERPEGSISTLTIQRTEQRDSAMYRCASSLASGTGGSYEQYFGPGTRLTVT.